This TCR beta chain was captured by sequencing in a study of T-cell memory formation after mild COVID-19. Study outcomes and limitations: Researchers found some responding clones in pre-infection memory, a sign that cross-reactive memory joined.

Notes on this clonotype: Its antigen is as yet unknown.

Looked up from germline, CDR1 is SGHKS and CDR2 is YYEKEE (reference sequence). Trimming left V 3 bases short and J 3 bases short, with 15 bases between. The CDR3 length is 15 residues. TCRdb passed the 5' RACE reads through MiXCR, listing each CDR3 protein once. The table records 350,000 to 550,000 distinct CDR3 sequences, roughly 18% of them present only once. V usage is TRBV5-5 and J usage is TRBJ1-2; D gene unclear. Sequencing was done on a sample of PBMCs or a T cell subset sorted from them (not recorded which). The sequence was collected from a young man who had mild COVID-19 (a few samples of this study predate the infection). Cell type and time point are not known. The CDR3 is CASSSRVDRYYGYTF. The CDR3 DNA reads as TGTGCCAGCAGCTCGAGGGTAGACCGGTACTATGGCTACACCTTC.